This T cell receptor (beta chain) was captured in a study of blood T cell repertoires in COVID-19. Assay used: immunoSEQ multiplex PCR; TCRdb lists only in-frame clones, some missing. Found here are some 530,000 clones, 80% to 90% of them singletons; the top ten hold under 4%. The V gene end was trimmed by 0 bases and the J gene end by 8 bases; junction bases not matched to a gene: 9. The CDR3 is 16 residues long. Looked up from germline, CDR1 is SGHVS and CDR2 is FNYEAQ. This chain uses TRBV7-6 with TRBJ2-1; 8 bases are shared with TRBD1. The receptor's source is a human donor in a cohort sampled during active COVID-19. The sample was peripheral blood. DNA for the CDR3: TGTGCCAGCAGCTTAGCGCCGGGACAGGATGTGGATGAGCAGTTCTTC. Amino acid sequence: CASSLAPGQDVDEQFF.